This entry describes one T cell receptor (beta chain). In germline, CDR1 is KGHSH, CDR2 LQKENI. Trimming at V came to 2 bases and at J to 0 bases, leaving 3 bases not matched to a gene. CDR3 length equals 16 residues. These data come from a study of blood T cell repertoires in COVID-19. Overall study: The United States, Italy and Spain supplied acute and convalescent COVID-19 samples.

Sequencing was performed with immunoSEQ multiplex PCR; in TCRdb, only in-frame clones are kept and a portion is missing. Here the sample spans about 34,000 clones, around four fifths being singletons. The receptor was isolated from a woman aged 55-75 years with acute or convalescent COVID-19. The specimen sequenced was peripheral blood. This sequence joins TRBV18 and TRBJ1-5; 8 nucleotides align to TRBD1. CDR3: CASSPSQGASNQPQHF. As DNA, the CDR3 is TGTGCCAGCTCACCATCGCAGGGGGCTAGCAATCAGCCCCAGCATTTT.